This T cell receptor (beta chain) was identified during a study of T cell repertoires in cytomegalovirus infection. About the study: Matching HLA type, along with CMV infection, was indicated by public TCR beta signatures.

This clonotype was seen a handful of times. Its antigen remains unidentified. Findings and caveats of the study: CMV-specific TCR beta clonotypes restricted by HLA-C dominated the ex vivo response. The cumulative frequency of public TCR beta families distinguished individuals who carried CMV together with the relevant HLA.

Germline CDR1 reads ENHRY; CDR2 reads SYGVKD. The CDR3 is 16 residues long. The V and J ends lost 2 bases and 6 bases, in that order; junction bases with no gene match: 6. One entry per CDR3 protein results from TCRdb running MiXCR on the reads. Found here are roughly 500,000 distinct CDR3 sequences, approximately 15% of them singletons; the top ten hold around 25%. The J gene is TRBJ2-5, the V gene TRBV10-3; 13 bases agree with TRBD2. The sequence was collected from a human donor in good health (CMV status not recorded). Some clones in this sample may be carry-over from other donors' samples. Sample: CD8+ T cells from PBMCs. This CDR3 is CAISEGLAGDLKTQYF. In nucleotides, the CDR3 is TGTGCCATCAGTGAGGGACTAGCGGGGGACTTAAAGACCCAGTACTTC.